What follows are 27 T cell receptor beta chains derived from one specimen sequenced in a study of Ad26.COV2.S vaccination and SARS-CoV-2 variants. TCRdb's table, derived via immunoSEQ multiplex PCR, lists solely in-frame clones and lacks some. The sample contains a few hundred thousand clones, about 83% of which appear only once. Stated treatment: 15 to 20 received Ad26.COV2.S at low or high dose, single or two shots; 5 received placebo; per-sample allocation not given. Sampling was done on day 63 after the first vaccine or placebo injection. The sequencing used peripheral blood, collected in a trial of Ad26.COV2.S vaccine versus placebo. The receptor set was obtained from a person aged 18 to 59 who received the Ad26.COV2.S COVID-19 vaccine or a placebo.

V gene TRBV6-4 combines with J gene TRBJ1-6; 7 bases agree with TRBD1. This CDR3 comprises 14 residues. V shed 3 bases, J shed 8 bases, and the junction held 4 bases outside the gene matches. Germline loops: CDR1 MRHNA, CDR2 SNTAGT. The CDR3 DNA is TGTGCCAGCAGTGAGCTGCAGGGGGATTCACCCCTCCACTTT. This codes for CASSELQGDSPLHF.

This clone was seen only once. The chain couples TRBV28 to TRBJ1-1; D ambiguous. Germline CDR1 is MDHEN and CDR2 is SYDVKM. The CDR3 is 14 amino acids. With 3 bases removed from V and 1 base from J, the gap between germline ends came to 9 bases. The CDR3 protein is CASSFLSGNTEAFF. Here the CDR3 DNA reads TGTGCCAGCAGTTTCCTATCAGGGAACACTGAAGCTTTCTTT.

The genes are TRBV5-6 and TRBJ2-2; 10 nucleotides agree with TRBD2. The germline gives CDR1 SGHDT, CDR2 YYEEEE. This CDR3 has 17 residues. V lost 4 bases and J lost 0; bases outside the gene matches: 6. The CDR3 DNA sequence: TGTGCCAGCAGCCTCCGGACTAGCGGTACGAACACCGGGGAGCTGTTTTTT. Translation: CASSLRTSGTNTGELFF.

This clone was found once. This chain connects TRBV6-4 to TRBJ1-4; weak D call: TRBD1 (5 bases). The V gene lost 7 bases and the J gene lost 4 bases, with 13 bases spanning the gap. The CDR3 sequence is 14 residues long. The germline CDR1 and CDR2 sequences are MRHNA and SNTAGT. Here the CDR3 DNA reads TGTGCCAGCACGCCGACAGTCTATAATGAAAAACTGTTTTTT. Translation gives CASTPTVYNEKLFF.

This chain connects TRBV19 to TRBJ1-2; D uncertain. Trimming cost V 5 bases and J 6 bases, with 16 bases left between them. Germline loops: CDR1 LNHDA, CDR2 SQIVND (reference sequence). The CDR3 has 14 amino acids. CDR3 DNA: TGTGCCAGTAGTGCCGCGTGGGGTTCAAATGGCTACACCTTC. As protein: CASSAAWGSNGYTF.

This rearrangement joins TRBV19 to TRBJ1-1; the D gene is possibly TRBD1 (5 bases). Germline V gene data show CDR1 as LNHDA and CDR2 as SQIVND (reference sequence). The V end lost 1 base, the J end lost 8 bases, and 14 bases lay between the germline ends. The CDR3 is 14 residues long. CDR3 in amino acids: CASSIAGLTREAFF. CDR3 bases: TGTGCCAGTAGTATAGCGGGACTCACTAGGGAAGCTTTCTTT.

CDR3 amino acids: CASSVDRGRSYEQYF. Here the CDR3 DNA reads TGTGCCAGCAGTGTGGACAGGGGGCGATCCTACGAGCAGTACTTC. The chain uses TRBV9 and TRBJ2-7; 11 bases map to TRBD1. This CDR3 has 15 amino acids. V was pared by 5 bases and J by 1 base, with 5 bases of the junction left unmatched. Germline V gives CDR1 SGDLS, CDR2 YYNGEE.

About this clone: An end of the junction differs from the germline gene, which may be a read error. V usage is TRBV9 and J usage is TRBJ2-2; 11 bases fit TRBD2. Germline V gives CDR1 SGDLS, CDR2 YYNGEE. CDR3 length: 16 residues. CDR3 sequence: CARRGSGRGVTGELFF. For the CDR3, the DNA is TGTGCCCGCAGAGGTAGCGGGAGGGGGGTCACCGGGGAGCTGTTTTTT.

CDR3 bases: TGCGCCAGCAGCTCTACCCGGACAGCCAGCACCGGGGAGCTGTTTTTT. Amino acids: CASSSTRTASTGELFF. The chain recombines TRBV10-2 with TRBJ2-2; D possibly corresponds to TRBD1 (6 bases). Germline V lookup: CDR1 WSHSY, CDR2 SAAADI. Between the trimmed V and J ends, which lost 6 bases and 4 bases, there was a span of 18 bases. The CDR3 contains 16 residues.

This chain joins TRBV6-5 and TRBJ2-1; TRBD2 aligns across 9 bases. The CDR3 runs to 15 residues. The germline gives CDR1 MNHEY, CDR2 SVGAGI. V dropped 0 bases and J dropped 8; count of bases not matched to a gene: 5. In DNA, the CDR3 is TGTGCCAGCAGTTACTCTGGCGGGGGGGTGTATGAGCAGTTCTTC. Protein product: CASSYSGGGVYEQFF.

The V gene is TRBV4-3, the J gene TRBJ1-6; TRBD1 aligns across 7 bases. CDR3 length: 17 amino acids. Trimming cost V 1 base and J 3 bases; bases outside gene matches: 6. Germline V CDR1 and CDR2: LGHNA, YSLEER. CDR3 amino acids: CASSQASGGFYNSPLHF. The CDR3 coding sequence is TGCGCCAGCAGCCAAGCCTCAGGGGGATTCTATAATTCACCCCTCCACTTT.

The chain couples TRBV2 to TRBJ2-7, with TRBD1 matching 10 bases. Looked up from germline, CDR1 is SNHLY and CDR2 is FYNNEI. V was pared by 6 bases and J by 11 bases, with 7 bases of the junction left unmatched. The CDR3 is 12 amino acids. The CDR3 sequence: CASSRDRGGKYF. CDR3 coding DNA: TGTGCCAGCAGCCGGGACAGGGGAGGGAAGTACTTC.

The rearrangement joins TRBV2 to TRBJ2-5; 9 nucleotides agree with TRBD1. The CDR3 is 13 residues long. Losses at the gene ends were 4 bases for V and 7 bases for J; bases not matched to a gene: 4. CDR1 and CDR2 from the germline V gene are SNHLY and FYNNEI. CDR3: CASSAQGAGTQYF. The CDR3 DNA reads as TGTGCCAGCAGTGCACAGGGGGCGGGGACCCAGTACTTC.

Remarks on this clone: An end of the junction differs from the germline gene, which may be a read error. CDR3 residues: CSARGGGSLHF. The CDR3 region has the DNA TGCAGTGCTAGAGGAGGCGGGAGCCTTCATTTT. The chain is built from TRBV20-1 and TRBJ2-3; 7 bases line up with TRBD2. This CDR3 has 11 amino acids. Germline loops: CDR1 DFQATT, CDR2 SNEGSKA (reference sequence).

The chain links TRBV5-1 to TRBJ1-2, with 8 positions matching TRBD1. Looked up from germline, CDR1 is SGHRS and CDR2 is YFSETQ. The length of the CDR3 is 15 residues. V lost 3 bases and J lost 6; bases outside the gene matches: 10. The CDR3 region has the DNA TGCGCCAGCAGCTCTAGGACAGGGAGAAGAGATGGCTACACCTTC. Its protein is CASSSRTGRRDGYTF.

This chain connects TRBV25-1 to TRBJ2-5; D is possibly TRBD1 or TRBD2 (6 bases each). CDR1 is MGHDK, CDR2 SYGVNS, per germline. V dropped 2 bases and J dropped 3 bases, with 19 bases sitting between them. The CDR3 sequence is 17 residues long. The CDR3 reads CASSENRVGGREETQYF. The CDR3 DNA sequence: TGTGCCAGCAGTGAAAATAGAGTGGGGGGCAGAGAAGAGACCCAGTACTTC. Using reference TRBV25-1 and TRBJ2-5 for the parts outside the CDR3, the full variable domain is EADIYQTPRYLVIGTGKKITLECSQTMGHDKMYWYQQDPGMELHLIHYSYGVNSTEKGDLSSESTVSRIRTEHFPLTLESARPSHTSQYLCASSENRVGGREETQYFGPGTRLLVL.

The table lists this clone with a few counts. The chain employs TRBV11-2 and TRBJ2-7; D gene uncertain. Germline V gene lookup returns CDR1 SGHAT and CDR2 FQNNGV. Trimming left V 4 bases short and J 2 bases short, with 12 bases between. The CDR3 consists of 14 residues. The DNA of the CDR3 is TGTGCCAGCAGCTCGGTTTGGGCGCCCTACGAGCAGTACTTC. This encodes CASSSVWAPYEQYF. Based on the CDR3 plus reference TRBV11-2 and TRBJ2-7, the full variable domain is EAGVAQSPRYKIIEKRQSVAFWCNPISGHATLYWYQQILGQGPKLLIQFQNNGVVDDSQLPKDRFSAERLKGVDSTLKIQPAKLEDSAVYLCASSSVWAPYEQYFGPGTRLTVT.

This clone was picked up one time. Other nucleotide sequences from this sample produce the same CDR3. This chain links TRBV29-1 with TRBJ1-1, with D hard to call. The germline V gene has CDR1 SQVTM and CDR2 ANQGSEA. V shed 2 bases and J shed 0 bases, with 1 base lying between them. This CDR3 is 11 amino acids long. The CDR3 loop is CSVELNTEAFF. The CDR3 DNA is TGCAGCGTTGAACTGAACACTGAAGCTTTCTTT.

V usage is TRBV12-3 or TRBV12-4 and J usage is TRBJ2-7; a possible D gene is TRBD1 (5 bases). The CDR3 is 13 amino acids. The V end was cut by 3 bases, the J end by 3 bases, with 9 bases between. The CDR3 loop is CASSLGQSYEQYF. The CDR3 coding sequence is TGTGCCAGCAGTTTGGGGCAGAGCTACGAGCAGTACTTC.

The V and J genes are TRBV5-4 and TRBJ2-7, with D tentatively TRBD2 (5 bases). From germline, CDR1 is SGHNT and CDR2 YYREEE (reference sequence). The germline V and J ends were trimmed by 2 bases and 5 bases, with 11 bases remaining between them. The CDR3 consists of 13 residues. CDR3 nucleotide sequence: TGTGCCAGCAGCTTAGCGGTGCCTGACGAGCAGTACTTC. Amino acid sequence: CASSLAVPDEQYF.

The chain uses TRBV15 and TRBJ2-1; D unresolved. In germline, CDR1 is LNHNV, CDR2 YYDKDF (reference sequence). CDR3 length equals 16 residues. V lost 4 bases to trimming and J lost 0 bases, with 13 bases between them. CDR3 sequence (DNA): TGTGCCACCAGCACCCTCCGGGCCAGCTCCTACAATGAGCAGTTCTTC. The encoded protein is CATSTLRASSYNEQFF.

The chain carries TRBV5-1 and TRBJ1-1; D not resolved. The CDR3 length is 13 residues. Per germline, CDR1 SGHRS and CDR2 YFSETQ. V was shortened by 0 bases and J by 7 bases, with 10 bases between the two germline ends. The CDR3 sequence is CASSLAGMSEAFF. The CDR3 DNA sequence: TGCGCCAGCAGCTTGGCGGGGATGAGTGAAGCTTTCTTT.

Comments on this clone: This sample includes further DNA sequences coding for the same CDR3. The chain has TRBV28 and TRBJ2-2, with D hard to call. This CDR3 is built from 12 residues. The V end lost 2 bases, the J end lost 6 bases, and 4 bases lay between the germline ends. The V gene's germline CDR1 is MDHEN and CDR2 SYDVKM. CDR3 residues: CASSLRSGELFF. The CDR3 coding sequence is TGTGCCAGCAGTTTAAGGTCCGGGGAGCTGTTTTTT.

This sequence joins TRBV19 and TRBJ2-6; TRBD1 matches at 9 bases. Per germline, CDR1 LNHDA and CDR2 SQIVND (reference sequence). Losses at the gene ends were 8 bases for V and 2 bases for J; bases not matched to a gene: 1. The CDR3 totals 14 residues. The CDR3 loop is CASGQGPGANVLTF. For the CDR3, the DNA is TGTGCCAGTGGACAGGGGCCTGGGGCCAACGTCCTGACTTTC.

On this clone itself: Other DNA sequences in the same sample also yield this CDR3. This chain joins TRBV5-1 and TRBJ2-3; D ambiguous. Germline CDR1 is SGHRS and CDR2 is YFSETQ. The CDR3 extends over 12 amino acids. The V and J ends lost 4 bases and 2 bases respectively, with 5 bases between them. CDR3 loop: CASSLNTDTQYF. CDR3 nucleotide sequence: TGCGCCAGCAGCCTAAACACAGATACGCAGTATTTT.

The V call is TRBV5-1, the J call TRBJ1-4; TRBD1 aligns across 9 bases. Per germline, CDR1 SGHRS and CDR2 YFSETQ. Losses at the gene ends were 1 base for V and 5 bases for J; bases not matched to a gene: 3. The CDR3 is made up of 15 amino acids. Written as DNA, the CDR3 is TGCGCCAGCAGCTTGATAGGGACAGGGAATGAAAAACTGTTTTTT. This gives the protein CASSLIGTGNEKLFF.

This sequence joins TRBV5-4 and TRBJ2-3; D is unresolved. This CDR3 region has 14 residues. Trimming took 4 bases from V and 1 from J, leaving 10 bases between them. Germline V gene lookup returns CDR1 SGHNT and CDR2 YYREEE (reference sequence). The CDR3 loop is CASSLRTGTDTQYF. CDR3 DNA: TGTGCCAGCAGCCTGAGGACGGGCACAGATACGCAGTATTTT.